Many counts were recorded for the clone carrying this TCR beta chain. Its cognate antigen is unknown. These data are taken from a study of T-cell reconstitution after alpha-beta-depleted transplantation in children. Study observations and caveats: Diversity of TCRbeta at day 60 was high in some patients, arising from surviving recipient T cells and thymic progenitors. Several hundred expanded graft clones reportedly were the source of alpha-beta T cells about two months after transplant. Newly produced T cells mostly accounted for T-cell counts and diversity one year post-transplant.

Unique molecular identifiers tagged the TCRbeta library. TCRdb re-called the PCR reads with MiXCR, one entry per CDR3 protein. The table includes roughly 250,000 distinct CDR3 sequences, just under 8.5% detected once. The sample consisted of PBMCs, mostly from graft donor cells, taken 180 days after TCRalphabeta/CD19-depleted stem cell transplant. This TCR came from a male patient under 18 who had a stem cell transplant for acute lymphoblastic leukemia, so the T cells may come from the graft donor.

This CDR3 reads CASSLDPAGGSDEQYF. The CDR3 nucleotides read TGTGCCAGCAGCTTAGACCCGGCAGGGGGCAGCGACGAGCAGTACTTC. The gene calls are TRBV11-2 and TRBJ2-7; 8 bases match TRBD1. This CDR3 comprises 16 residues. J gave up 5 bases and V 0 bases, and 9 bases lay outside the gene matches. The germline V gene has CDR1 SGHAT and CDR2 FQNNGV. The whole variable domain, filled in from reference TRBV11-2 and TRBJ2-7, reads EAGVAQSPRYKIIEKRQSVAFWCNPISGHATLYWYQQILGQGPKLLIQFQNNGVVDDSQLPKDRFSAERLKGVDSTLKIQPAKLEDSAVYLCASSLDPAGGSDEQYFGPGTRLTVT.